The entry that follows covers one T cell receptor (beta chain) sequence. This specimen comes from a study of naive and memory T cell subsets. Both TRBC1 and TRBC2 were covered by a beta constant-region primer of two equimolar oligonucleotides. Nested alpha and beta constant-region primers with the SP2 primer drove four PCR rounds on ligated cDNA. Using its own MiXCR run on the UMI-ligation and nested PCR reads, TCRdb lists one record per CDR3 protein. This table holds 30,000 to 40,000 distinct CDR3 sequences, less than 20% found once. Germline V gene data show CDR1 as DFQATT and CDR2 as SNEGSKA (reference sequence). The CDR3 runs 16 residues. Trimming removed 5 bases at V and 3 bases at J, with 19 bases between.

The TCR originated in a human donor in good health. Sequencing input: effector memory CD4+ T cells from blood. This sample's subset: effector memory, CD45RA- CD27-. The rearrangement joins TRBV20-1 to TRBJ2-2; the D gene is possibly TRBD2 (6 bases). As DNA, the CDR3 is TGCAGTGCTGTAGGCCACCAGCGGGTGGACACCGGGGAGCTGTTTTTT. Amino acids: CSAVGHQRVDTGELFF.